This is a list of T cell receptor beta chains from one sample in a study of blood T cell repertoires in COVID-19. The assay was immunoSEQ multiplex PCR, and TCRdb's table has in-frame clones only and misses some. The repertoire holds 150,000 to 170,000 clones, with roughly 84% as singletons. Sequences were obtained from peripheral blood. Source of these receptors: a woman aged 55-69 years with COVID-19, enrolled during active disease. The CDR3 runs from the conserved cysteine through the conserved F or W. D genes are given only for firm matches. The size field is filled for only some rows; it gives once, few, many or a size class.

V gene: TRBV19; J gene: TRBJ2-3; clone size: NA; D gene: NA; CDR3 DNA: TGTGCCAGTAGTACCCAGGGGCCGCGTGGCCCAGATACGCAGTATTTT; CDR3 protein: CASSTQGPRGPDTQYF
V gene: TRBV7-2; J gene: TRBJ2-3; clone size: once; D gene: NA; CDR3 DNA: TGTGCCAGCAGCTTAGGGGGCGGAGTCGGAGGGGATACGCAGTATTTT; CDR3 protein: CASSLGGGVGGDTQYF
V gene: TRBV11-3; J gene: TRBJ1-3; clone size: NA; D gene: NA; CDR3 DNA: TGTGCCAGCAGCTTAGGAACAGGAACTGGAAACACCATATATTTT; CDR3 protein: CASSLGTGTGNTIYF
V gene: TRBV11-2; J gene: TRBJ2-1; clone size: once; D gene: NA; CDR3 DNA: TGTGCCAGCAGCCCAGCAGGATATGAGCAGTTCTTC; CDR3 protein: CASSPAGYEQFF
V gene: TRBV9; J gene: TRBJ1-2; clone size: NA; D gene: TRBD1; CDR3 DNA: TGTGCCAGCAGCCCCGGACAGGCCGCCTATGGCTACACCTTC; CDR3 protein: CASSPGQAAYGYTF
V gene: TRBV28; J gene: TRBJ2-7; clone size: many; D gene: TRBD2; CDR3 DNA: TGTGCCAGCAGTTCCCCCAGGTCTAGCGGCTCCTACGAGCAGTACTTC; CDR3 protein: CASSSPRSSGSYEQYF
V gene: TRBV29-1; J gene: TRBJ1-5; clone size: NA; D gene: TRBD1; CDR3 DNA: TGCAGCGTGAAGGACAGGGTTGGGGAGTCCCAGCATTTT; CDR3 protein: CSVKDRVGESQHF
V gene: TRBV19; J gene: TRBJ1-2; clone size: few; D gene: NA; CDR3 DNA: TGTGCCAGTACCTCGGGTGGCAGATACAACTATGGCTACACCTTC; CDR3 protein: CASTSGGRYNYGYTF
V gene: TRBV6-5; J gene: TRBJ1-2; clone size: NA; D gene: TRBD1; CDR3 DNA: TGTGCCAGCAGCGCCTACCGGGACAGTCTATTAGGCTACACCTTC; CDR3 protein: CASSAYRDSLLGYTF
V gene: TRBV27; J gene: TRBJ2-7; clone size: NA; D gene: NA; CDR3 DNA: TGTGCCAGCAGTACCTCAGGTTACGAGCAGTACTTC; CDR3 protein: CASSTSGYEQYF
V gene: TRBV19; J gene: TRBJ2-6; clone size: NA; D gene: TRBD2; CDR3 DNA: TGTGCCAGTAGTATAGTTGGAGGGACTAGCGGGAATGGGGCCAACGTCCTGACTTTC; CDR3 protein: CASSIVGGTSGNGANVLTF
V gene: TRBV6-5; J gene: TRBJ1-2; clone size: many; D gene: NA; CDR3 DNA: TGTGCCAGCAGGGTTCAGGGCGGAAACTATGGCTACACCTTC; CDR3 protein: CASRVQGGNYGYTF
V gene: TRBV5-8; J gene: TRBJ1-4; clone size: NA; D gene: TRBD1; CDR3 DNA: TGTGCCAGCAGTCCACGCCTGACAGGGGGTAGCCTTAAACTGTTTTTT; CDR3 protein: CASSPRLTGGSLKLFF
V gene: TRBV19; J gene: TRBJ2-2; clone size: once; D gene: NA; CDR3 DNA: TGTGCCAGTAGCGCCCTAAGGGGCGGGGAGCTGTTTTTT; CDR3 protein: CASSALRGGELFF
V gene: TRBV6-6; J gene: TRBJ1-5; clone size: NA; D gene: TRBD1; CDR3 DNA: TGTGCCAGCAGTCGTCCCGGGACAGGGGGCTTCAATCAGCCCCAGCATTTT; CDR3 protein: CASSRPGTGGFNQPQHF
V gene: TRBV21-1; J gene: TRBJ2-3; clone size: once; D gene: NA; CDR3 DNA: TGTGCCAGCAGCAGTGGACAGATTAATTGCACAGATACGCAGTATTTT; CDR3 protein: CASSSGQINCTDTQYF
V gene: TRBV3-1/TRBV3-2; J gene: TRBJ1-5; clone size: NA; D gene: NA; CDR3 DNA: TGTGCCAGCAGCCAGGAGGGATGGAATCAGCCCCAGCATTTT; CDR3 protein: CASSQEGWNQPQHF
V gene: TRBV27; J gene: TRBJ2-5; clone size: NA; D gene: NA; CDR3 DNA: TGTGCCAGCAGAGTCCAACAGGCCCAAGAGACCCAGTACTTC; CDR3 protein: CASRVQQAQETQYF
V gene: TRBV21-1; J gene: TRBJ2-1; clone size: NA; D gene: NA; CDR3 DNA: TGTGCCAGCAGCAAAGGCGATAGCGGGAGCTTTGAGCAGTTCTTC; CDR3 protein: CASSKGDSGSFEQFF
V gene: TRBV2; J gene: TRBJ1-1; clone size: few; D gene: NA; CDR3 DNA: TGTGCCACCCGTATGGGCAGGCAAAGGGGTTTCTTT; CDR3 protein: CATRMGRQRGFF
V gene: TRBV27; J gene: TRBJ2-5; clone size: NA; D gene: TRBD1; CDR3 DNA: TGTGCCAGCAGTTTCACAGGGGCGCGGTTCGGTGAGACCCAGTACTTC; CDR3 protein: CASSFTGARFGETQYF
V gene: TRBV3-1/TRBV3-2; J gene: TRBJ1-1; clone size: NA; D gene: NA; CDR3 DNA: TGTGCCAGCAGCCAAGGACAGGTTTTGAACACTGAAGCTTTCTTT; CDR3 protein: CASSQGQVLNTEAFF
V gene: TRBV7-7; J gene: TRBJ2-2; clone size: few; D gene: TRBD2; CDR3 DNA: TGTGCCAGCAGCTCCACCGGGGGGTCCGGGGAGCTGTTTTTT; CDR3 protein: CASSSTGGSGELFF
V gene: TRBV19; J gene: TRBJ1-1; clone size: NA; D gene: NA; CDR3 DNA: TGTGCCAGTAGTATGGCAGGGATGAACACTGAAGCTTTCTTT; CDR3 protein: CASSMAGMNTEAFF
V gene: TRBV7-3; J gene: TRBJ2-5; clone size: NA; D gene: NA; CDR3 DNA: TGTGCCAGCAGCCCTACCGGGAGAGTTATCAGAGAGACCCAGTACTTC; CDR3 protein: CASSPTGRVIRETQYF
V gene: TRBV19; J gene: TRBJ1-4; clone size: NA; D gene: TRBD1; CDR3 DNA: TGTGCCAGTAGTAAGGCGTCGGGGACAGGGAACGAAAAACTGTTTTTT; CDR3 protein: CASSKASGTGNEKLFF
V gene: TRBV3-1/TRBV3-2; J gene: TRBJ2-2; clone size: NA; D gene: TRBD2; CDR3 DNA: TGTGCCAGCAGTCGGACTAGCGGGGGGAACACCGGGGAGCTGTTTTTT; CDR3 protein: CASSRTSGGNTGELFF
V gene: TRBV7-9; J gene: TRBJ2-3; clone size: NA; D gene: TRBD2; CDR3 DNA: TGTGCCAGCAGCTTAGAGGGGAGGGGAGCAGATACGCAGTATTTT; CDR3 protein: CASSLEGRGADTQYF
V gene: TRBV27; J gene: TRBJ2-7; clone size: few; D gene: TRBD2; CDR3 DNA: TGTGCCAGCAGTTTACATAGCGGGAAAAGTCAAGAGCAGTACTTC; CDR3 protein: CASSLHSGKSQEQYF
V gene: TRBV6-5; J gene: TRBJ1-1; clone size: NA; D gene: NA; CDR3 DNA: TGTGCCAGCAGTTACTCTAGTGGCAGGGAAGCTTTCTTT; CDR3 protein: CASSYSSGREAFF
V gene: TRBV5-1; J gene: TRBJ1-1; clone size: once; D gene: NA; CDR3 DNA: TGCGCCAGCACTATCTCCCTCGGGAGAGCTGAAGCTTTCTTT; CDR3 protein: CASTISLGRAEAFF
V gene: TRBV5-1; J gene: TRBJ2-2; clone size: NA; D gene: TRBD2; CDR3 DNA: TGCGCCAGCAGCTGGGGCGGGGGGGCAGGACAGAAGCGGGAGCTGTTTTTT; CDR3 protein: CASSWGGGAGQKRELFF
V gene: TRBV10-3; J gene: TRBJ2-1; clone size: once; D gene: TRBD1; CDR3 DNA: TGTGCCACCTCCGGGGGCCGACAGGGGAATAATGAGCAGTTCTTC; CDR3 protein: CATSGGRQGNNEQFF
V gene: TRBV25-1; J gene: TRBJ1-2; clone size: NA; D gene: TRBD1; CDR3 DNA: TGTGCCAGCAGCGGGACAGGCTATGGCTACACCTTC; CDR3 protein: CASSGTGYGYTF
V gene: TRBV9; J gene: TRBJ1-2; clone size: few; D gene: NA; CDR3 DNA: TGTGCCAGCAGCGCCGGGGGGGGCGGCTATGGCTACACCTTC; CDR3 protein: CASSAGGGGYGYTF
V gene: TRBV7-3; J gene: TRBJ2-1; clone size: NA; D gene: NA; CDR3 DNA: TGTGCCAGCAGCGCCTACAGGGCAAGTACCTACAATGAGCAGTTCTTC; CDR3 protein: CASSAYRASTYNEQFF
V gene: TRBV11-2; J gene: TRBJ2-2; clone size: NA; D gene: NA; CDR3 DNA: TGTGCCAGCAGCTTAAGTGGAGGGGGCGGCACCGGGGAGCTGTTTTTT; CDR3 protein: CASSLSGGGGTGELFF
V gene: TRBV7-3; J gene: TRBJ2-3; clone size: NA; D gene: NA; CDR3 DNA: TGTGCCAGCAGCCGAGGAGCCGGCACAGATACGCAGTATTTT; CDR3 protein: CASSRGAGTDTQYF
V gene: TRBV18; J gene: TRBJ1-1; clone size: NA; D gene: NA; CDR3 DNA: TGTGCCAGCTCCCTTATAGGGGCGAACACTGAAGCTTTCTTT; CDR3 protein: CASSLIGANTEAFF
V gene: TRBV9; J gene: TRBJ1-1; clone size: NA; D gene: NA; CDR3 DNA: TGTGCCAGCAGCGTAGACGATCGCGAAACTGAAGCTTTCTTT; CDR3 protein: CASSVDDRETEAFF
V gene: TRBV5-1; J gene: TRBJ1-1; clone size: NA; D gene: TRBD1; CDR3 DNA: TGCGCCAGCAGCCCGGGACAGGGTTTCGAAGCTTTCTTT; CDR3 protein: CASSPGQGFEAFF
V gene: TRBV7-9; J gene: TRBJ2-3; clone size: NA; D gene: TRBD1; CDR3 DNA: TGTGCCAGCAGCGCCACGGGACAGGGGGCAGATACGCAGTATTTT; CDR3 protein: CASSATGQGADTQYF
V gene: TRBV12-3/TRBV12-4; J gene: TRBJ2-5; clone size: NA; D gene: NA; CDR3 DNA: TGTGCCAGCAGTTTAAGGGGACAAGAGACCCAGTACTTC; CDR3 protein: CASSLRGQETQYF
V gene: TRBV12-5; J gene: TRBJ2-1; clone size: NA; D gene: TRBD2; CDR3 DNA: TGTGCTAGTGGTTTAACTAGCGGGAGGGATGAGCAGTTCTTC; CDR3 protein: CASGLTSGRDEQFF
V gene: TRBV5-1; J gene: TRBJ2-3; clone size: NA; D gene: TRBD1; CDR3 DNA: TGCGCCAGCAGCTTGGAACAGGGGCGCACAGATACGCAGTATTTT; CDR3 protein: CASSLEQGRTDTQYF